This T cell receptor beta chain stems from a study of T cell repertoires in cytomegalovirus infection. Study in general: Based on public TCR beta signatures, there were indications of CMV infection and of a matching HLA type.

Study-wide results and caveats: The response measured ex vivo was dominated by TCR beta clonotypes (HLA-C-restricted and CMV-specific). CMV carriers having the relevant HLA were flagged by cumulative public TCR beta family frequency.

TCRdb called the reads again in MiXCR, with one record for every CDR3 protein. This sample has approximately 180,000 distinct CDR3 sequences; approximately 20% occur once, and the top ten carry around 3.2%. The CDR3 totals 16 residues. Trimming left V 6 bases short and J 3 bases short, with 17 bases between. Germline V gene lookup returns CDR1 SNHLY and CDR2 FYNNEI. To note about this clonotype: What it recognizes is unknown.

This TCR came from a human donor in good health (CMV status not recorded). Some clones in this sample may be carry-over from other donors' samples. This chain links TRBV2 with TRBJ2-2; TRBD2 might be the D (6 bases). The sequencing sample was made of PBMCs. CDR3 in DNA: TGTGCCAGCAGGCCTCTTAGGCCGGGAGACACCGGGGAGCTGTTTTTT. It encodes CASRPLRPGDTGELFF.